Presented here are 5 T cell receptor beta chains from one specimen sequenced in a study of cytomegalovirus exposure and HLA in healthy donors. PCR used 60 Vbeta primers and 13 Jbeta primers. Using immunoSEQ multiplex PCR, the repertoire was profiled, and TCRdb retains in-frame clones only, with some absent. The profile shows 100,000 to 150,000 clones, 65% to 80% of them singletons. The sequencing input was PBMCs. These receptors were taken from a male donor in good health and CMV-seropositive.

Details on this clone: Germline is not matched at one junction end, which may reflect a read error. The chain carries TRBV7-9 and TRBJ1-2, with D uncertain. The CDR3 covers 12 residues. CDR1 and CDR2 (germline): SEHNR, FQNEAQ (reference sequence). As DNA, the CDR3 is TGTTCCAGCAGCTCCTCGGGATGGGGCTACACCTTC. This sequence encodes CSSSSSGWGYTF.

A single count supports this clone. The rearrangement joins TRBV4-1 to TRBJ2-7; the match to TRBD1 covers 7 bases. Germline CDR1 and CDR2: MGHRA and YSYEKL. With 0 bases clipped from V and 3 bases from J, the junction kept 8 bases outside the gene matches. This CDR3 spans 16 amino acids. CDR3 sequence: CASSQEERTGNYEQYF. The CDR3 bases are TGCGCCAGCAGCCAAGAGGAACGGACAGGAAACTACGAGCAGTACTTC.

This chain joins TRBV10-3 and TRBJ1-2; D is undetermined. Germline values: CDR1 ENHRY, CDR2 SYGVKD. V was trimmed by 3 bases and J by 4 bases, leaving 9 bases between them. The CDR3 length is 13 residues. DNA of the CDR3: TGTGCCATCAGTGACAGTACCAGCTATGGCTACACCTTC. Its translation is CAISDSTSYGYTF.

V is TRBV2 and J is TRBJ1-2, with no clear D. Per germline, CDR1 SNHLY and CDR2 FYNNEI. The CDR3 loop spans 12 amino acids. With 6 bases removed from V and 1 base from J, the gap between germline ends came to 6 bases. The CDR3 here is CASRNSNYGYTF. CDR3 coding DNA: TGTGCCAGCAGAAATAGTAACTATGGCTACACCTTC.

This CDR3 is CASSPAGVSGYTF. As DNA, the CDR3 is TGTGCCAGCTCACCAGCCGGGGTTTCCGGCTACACCTTC. J is TRBJ1-2 and V is TRBV18; D uncertain. Germline V CDR1 and CDR2: KGHSH, LQKENI. The CDR3 length is 13 residues. V lost 2 bases to trimming and J lost 8 bases, with 12 bases between them.